This T cell receptor beta chain is from a study of T cell changes during pregnancy in multiple sclerosis. Germline CDR1 reads SGDLS; CDR2 reads YYNGEE. V dropped 3 bases and J dropped 7; count of bases not matched to a gene: 4. CDR3 length: 15 amino acids. This table comes from immunoSEQ multiplex PCR, and its TCRdb copy is limited to in-frame clones, with some not included. The data show tens of thousands of clones, 80% to 90% seen once. Only one count was recorded for this clone. This specimen consisted of CD4+ T cells from peripheral blood mononuclear cells, obtained in the first trimester of pregnancy. This receptor was taken from a female donor with multiple sclerosis, enrolled in a pregnancy study. V usage is TRBV9 and J usage is TRBJ2-1, with 13 bases fitting TRBD2. The CDR3 region has the DNA TGTGCCAGCAGCGCCACTAGCGGGAGGGTAAATGAGCAGTTCTTC. Translation gives CASSATSGRVNEQFF.